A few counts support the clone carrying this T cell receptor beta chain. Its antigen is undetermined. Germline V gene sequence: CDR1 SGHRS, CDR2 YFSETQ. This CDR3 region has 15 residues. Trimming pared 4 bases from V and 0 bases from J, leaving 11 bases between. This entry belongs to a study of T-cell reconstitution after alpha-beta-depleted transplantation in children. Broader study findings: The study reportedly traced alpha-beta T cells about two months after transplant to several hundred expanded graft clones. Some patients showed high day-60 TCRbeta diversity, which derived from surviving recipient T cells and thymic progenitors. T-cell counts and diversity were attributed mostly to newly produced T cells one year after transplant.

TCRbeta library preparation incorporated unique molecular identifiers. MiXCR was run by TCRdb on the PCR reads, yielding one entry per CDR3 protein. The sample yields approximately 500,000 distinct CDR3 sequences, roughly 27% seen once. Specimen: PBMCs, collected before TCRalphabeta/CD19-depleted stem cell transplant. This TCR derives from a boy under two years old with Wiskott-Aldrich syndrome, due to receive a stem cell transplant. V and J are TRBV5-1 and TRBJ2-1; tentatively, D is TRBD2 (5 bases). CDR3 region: CASSPEAISYNEQFF. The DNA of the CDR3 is TGCGCCAGCAGCCCGGAGGCTATCTCCTACAATGAGCAGTTCTTC.